Following are 11 T cell receptor beta chains from one sample sequenced in a study of patients and donors after allogeneic stem cell transplantation. A single record per CDR3 protein comes from TCRdb applying MiXCR to the RT-PCR reads. Found here are roughly 180,000 distinct CDR3 sequences, around two fifths of them singletons; the top ten hold 33%. The sample was blood, either unsorted or a sorted T cell fraction (not recorded which). These receptors were collected from a human donor who was either an allogeneic HSCT recipient or a stem cell or donor lymphocyte infusion donor (not recorded which). It is not recorded whose cells these are; they may come from a transplant donor.

This clonotype was counted a single time. V is TRBV27 and J is TRBJ2-5, with 10 bases that match TRBD2. The CDR3 length is 13 residues. The V segment lost 7 bases and the J segment 9 bases; nucleotides outside the gene matches: 8. Germline CDR1 reads MNHEY; CDR2 reads SMNVEV (reference sequence). In DNA form, the CDR3 reads TGTGCCAGCACCCGGACTAGCGGTGGGGCCCAGTACTTC. Amino acids: CASTRTSGGAQYF.

V and J are TRBV4-3 and TRBJ2-3, with 8 bases matching TRBD2. The CDR3 loop spans 20 amino acids. After removal of 0 bases from V and 0 bases from J, the junction contained 14 bases not matched to a gene. Germline V gene lookup returns CDR1 LGHNA and CDR2 YSLEER. CDR3 nucleotides: TGCGCCAGCAGCCAAGAGTCACTAGCGGATCCTTATGTGAGCACAGATACGCAGTATTTT. Its translation: CASSQESLADPYVSTDTQYF.

V is TRBV6-6 and J is TRBJ1-6; the D is unclear. V lost 2 bases to trimming and J lost 5 bases, with 10 bases between them. This CDR3 is 15 amino acids long. Germline V gives CDR1 MNHNY, CDR2 SVGAGI (reference sequence). The CDR3 here is CASSYLGPNNSPLHF. The CDR3 DNA follows: TGTGCCAGCAGTTACCTAGGACCTAATAATTCACCCCTCCACTTT.

V gene TRBV28 combines with J gene TRBJ2-1; the D gene is possibly TRBD2 (5 bases). The CDR3 runs to 14 residues. Germline CDR1 and CDR2: MDHEN and SYDVKM. Trimming took 6 bases from V and 7 from J, leaving 16 bases between them. The CDR3 region is CASSSRTVGNEQFF. For the CDR3, the DNA is TGTGCCAGCAGCTCAAGGACTGTAGGGAATGAGCAGTTCTTC.

The chain joins TRBV3-1 to TRBJ2-7; 13 bases match TRBD2. With V trimmed by 6 bases and J by 1 base, 3 bases remained unmatched. Germline V gene sequence: CDR1 LGHDT, CDR2 YNNKEL (reference sequence). The CDR3 extends over 15 amino acids. The CDR3 coding sequence is TGTGCCAGCAGTCGGACTAGCGGGAGATCCTACGAGCAGTACTTC. Residues: CASSRTSGRSYEQYF.

The chain combines TRBV4-1 with TRBJ1-1; perhaps TRBD1 as D (6 bases). Per germline, CDR1 MGHRA and CDR2 YSYEKL. V shed 5 bases and J shed 6 bases, with 25 bases lying between them. The CDR3 covers 17 residues. CDR3 DNA sequence: TGCGCCAGCAGCGAGGACGCGGACAGAGTCATGGAGGCTGAAGCTTTCTTT. Encoded protein: CASSEDADRVMEAEAFF.

J is TRBJ1-3 and V is TRBV6-5, with TRBD1 identical over 7 bases. This CDR3 is 14 amino acids long. The germline CDR1 and CDR2 sequences are MNHEY and SVGAGI. Written as DNA, the CDR3 is TGTGCGGTACGCCGGGACAGCTCTGGAAACACCATATATTTT. Translation: CAVRRDSSGNTIYF.

V and J are TRBV7-2 and TRBJ2-4; 10 bases agree with TRBD2. V gave up 4 bases and J gave up 6 bases; unmatched junction bases: 3. The CDR3 totals 14 residues. Germline CDR1 is SGHTA and CDR2 is FQGNSA. The CDR3 region is CASSSSGRGNIQYF. The CDR3 region has the DNA TGTGCCAGCAGCTCTAGCGGGAGAGGAAACATTCAGTACTTC.

This clonotype was observed a few times. The V gene is TRBV6-5, the J gene TRBJ1-1; D gene uncertain. From germline, CDR1 is MNHEY and CDR2 SVGAGI. This CDR3 has 14 residues. Trimming pared 2 bases from V and 6 bases from J, leaving 13 bases between. For the CDR3, the DNA is TGTGCCAGCAGTTACGGGTTTGGGGAGCCTGAAGCTTTCTTT. Translated, it gives CASSYGFGEPEAFF.

J is TRBJ2-2 and V is TRBV9; 10 positions match TRBD2. Germline V lookup: CDR1 SGDLS, CDR2 YYNGEE. The CDR3 is made up of 17 amino acids. V dropped 2 bases and J dropped 1; count of bases not matched to a gene: 5. CDR3 coding DNA: TGTGCCAGCAGCGTTACGGGACTAGCGAAGAACACCGGGGAGCTGTTTTTT. Translating gives CASSVTGLAKNTGELFF. Variable domain in full (rest from reference TRBV9 and TRBJ2-2): DSGVTQTPKHLITATGQRVTLRCSPRSGDLSVYWYQQSLDQGLQFLIQYYNGEERAKGNILERFSAQQFPDLHSELNLSSLELGDSALYFCASSVTGLAKNTGELFFGEGSRLTVL.

The CDR3 here is CASRSGSYGYTF. CDR3 DNA: TGCGCCAGCAGGAGCGGGTCCTATGGCTACACCTTC. The chain couples TRBV5-1 to TRBJ1-2; D not certain. Trimming left V 5 bases short and J 4 bases short, with 9 bases between. This CDR3 region has 12 residues. The germline V gene has CDR1 SGHRS and CDR2 YFSETQ.